This T cell receptor (beta chain) was identified in a study of T cell responses to AZD1222 COVID-19 vaccine. Study details: Second-dose groups at about 4 or about 12 weeks were pooled. Points from the study as a whole: Samples come after the peak T cell response, not at day 14. Clonal diversity may have been underestimated in mostly white British donors. Across spike, vaccine-associated CD4 TCRs were found, dominant at 160-218 and 743-854.

Clones were read by immunoSEQ multiplex PCR, and TCRdb kept only the in-frame ones, dropping some. The sample shows about 140,000 clones, over 85% of them seen only once. V lost 4 bases and J 4 bases, leaving 17 bases between the germline ends. There are 16 residues in the CDR3. CDR1 is SGHDT, CDR2 YYEEEE, per germline. On this clone itself: Its antigen remains unidentified.

The sample here was peripheral blood, taken on day 0 of AZD1222 vaccination. This clonotype was sampled from an adult in good health. The chain couples TRBV5-6 to TRBJ1-4; D might be TRBD1 (6 bases). The CDR3: CASSAPGALHNEKLFF. The CDR3 nucleotides are TGTGCCAGCAGCGCCCCGGGGGCATTACATAATGAAAAACTGTTTTTT.